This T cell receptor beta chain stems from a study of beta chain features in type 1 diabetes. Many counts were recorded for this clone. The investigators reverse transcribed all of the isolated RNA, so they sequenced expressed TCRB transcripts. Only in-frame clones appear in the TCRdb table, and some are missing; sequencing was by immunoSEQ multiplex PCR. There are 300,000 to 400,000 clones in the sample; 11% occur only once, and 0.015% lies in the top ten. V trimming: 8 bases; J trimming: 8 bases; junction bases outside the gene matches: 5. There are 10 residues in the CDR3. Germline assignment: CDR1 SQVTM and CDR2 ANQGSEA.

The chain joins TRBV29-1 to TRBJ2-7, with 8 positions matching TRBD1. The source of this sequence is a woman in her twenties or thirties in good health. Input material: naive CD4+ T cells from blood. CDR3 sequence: CSIRQGQQYF. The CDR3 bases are TGCAGCATCAGACAGGGGCAGCAGTACTTC.